This TCR beta chain stems from a study of blood T cell repertoires in COVID-19. Study details: The United States, Italy and Spain provided the acute and convalescent COVID-19 samples. In each case, the material was cDNA or gDNA derived from T cells, B-cell-depleted T cells, or PBMCs.

TCRdb's copy holds only in-frame clones and misses some; the assay was immunoSEQ multiplex PCR. The sample lists about 140,000 clones; 75% to 85% were seen once. The V gene end was trimmed by 11 bases and the J gene end by 5 bases; junction bases not matched to a gene: 12. CDR3 length: 14 amino acids. Germline V gene data show CDR1 as LNHDA and CDR2 as SQIVND (reference sequence). The chain employs TRBV19 and TRBJ1-3, with 7 bases fitting TRBD1. The receptor's source is a woman of 80 years or more with acute or convalescent COVID-19. Sequenced: peripheral blood. The CDR3, as DNA: TGTGCCGCGACCGAGTCAGGGGGTCGAAACACCATATATTTT. It translates to CAATESGGRNTIYF. Drawing the rest from reference TRBV19 and TRBJ1-3, the complete variable domain is DGGITQSPKYLFRKEGQNVTLSCEQNLNHDAMYWYRQDPGQGLRLIYYSQIVNDFQKGDIAEGYSVSREKKESFPLTVTSAQKNPTAFYLCAATESGGRNTIYFGEGSWLTVV.